The 15 T cell receptor beta chains listed next were all sequenced from one sample in a study of blood T cell repertoires in COVID-19. Profiled with immunoSEQ multiplex PCR; TCRdb holds only in-frame clones, not every one. The sample shows around 330,000 clones, over 75% of them seen only once. The material sequenced was PBMCs or T cells enriched from blood (not recorded which). These receptors originate from a woman between 40 and 50 years old who had recovered from COVID-19.

The J gene is TRBJ2-7, the V gene TRBV7-2, with 13 bases lining up with TRBD2. Trimming removed 4 bases from V and 6 bases from J; junction bases left unmatched: 3. CDR3 length: 14 residues. CDR1 and CDR2 (germline): SGHTA, FQGNSA. The CDR3 nucleotides read TGTGCCAGCAGCTGGGGGACTAGCGGGGCCGAGCAGTACTTC. Translating it yields CASSWGTSGAEQYF.

The V call is TRBV29-1, the J call TRBJ2-1; TRBD1 aligns across 7 bases. Germline V gene sequence: CDR1 SQVTM, CDR2 ANQGSEA. V was pared by 4 bases and J by 6 bases, with 6 bases of the junction left unmatched. The CDR3 is 13 amino acids. The CDR3 DNA sequence: TGCAGCGTTGGAGTGACAGGGAGCAATGAGCAGTTCTTC. It translates to CSVGVTGSNEQFF.

This clone has only one observation. CDR3 in DNA: TGTGCCAGCAGTTACCTTCAGGGAGGATCCTACAATGAGCAGTTCTTC. Its translation: CASSYLQGGSYNEQFF. The chain employs TRBV6-5 and TRBJ2-1; possible D gene TRBD2, 6 bases. The V and J ends lost 2 bases and 1 base respectively, with 12 bases between them. This CDR3 contains 16 residues. The germline V gene encodes CDR1 MNHEY and CDR2 SVGAGI.

The rearrangement uses TRBV7-2 and TRBJ1-3; no clear D. The CDR3 totals 14 residues. The germline V gene encodes CDR1 SGHTA and CDR2 FQGNSA. V shed 0 bases and J shed 6 bases, with 9 bases lying between them. The CDR3 DNA reads as TGTGCCAGCAGCTTAGCAGGGAGCCAAAACACCATATATTTT. This codes for CASSLAGSQNTIYF.

This chain uses TRBV5-1 with TRBJ2-7; D ambiguous. Trimming removed 8 bases at V and 3 bases at J, with 12 bases between. Per the germline V gene, CDR1 is SGHRS and CDR2 is YFSETQ. The CDR3 is 12 residues long. The CDR3 coding sequence is TGCGCCAGTGTCCCCTGGCTCTACGAGCAGTACTTC. This sequence encodes CASVPWLYEQYF.

The genes are TRBV5-8 and TRBJ2-5, with D possibly being TRBD1 (6 bases). The V gene's germline CDR1 is SGHTS and CDR2 YDEGEE. The V gene lost 4 bases and the J gene lost 3 bases, with 13 bases spanning the gap. The length of the CDR3 is 14 residues. This CDR3 reads CASSMGQGKETQYF. CDR3 coding DNA: TGTGCCAGCAGCATGGGGCAGGGGAAAGAGACCCAGTACTTC.

This chain uses TRBV5-4 with TRBJ2-5; 7 nucleotides agree with TRBD1. V shed 1 base, J shed 4 bases, and the junction held 7 bases outside the gene matches. The germline gives CDR1 SGHNT, CDR2 YYREEE (reference sequence). This CDR3 spans 15 amino acids. CDR3 sequence reads: CASSLTQGVAETQYF. The CDR3 DNA is TGTGCCAGCAGCTTGACTCAGGGGGTAGCAGAGACCCAGTACTTC.

V usage is TRBV19 and J usage is TRBJ1-4; D remains ambiguous. This CDR3 contains 17 residues. The V and J ends lost 3 bases and 0 bases respectively, with 14 bases between them. Germline V gene sequence: CDR1 LNHDA, CDR2 SQIVND (reference sequence). In nucleotides, the CDR3 is TGTGCCAGTAGTATGGATCGTTATGGGCCAACTAATGAAAAACTGTTTTTT. This translates into CASSMDRYGPTNEKLFF.

The J gene is TRBJ2-7, the V gene TRBV27; perhaps TRBD1 as D (6 bases). CDR3 length: 14 amino acids. From germline, CDR1 is MNHEY and CDR2 SMNVEV (reference sequence). The V gene lost 8 bases and the J gene lost 2 bases, with 16 bases spanning the gap. The CDR3, as DNA: TGTGCCAGCGGATCGCAACCAGGGGCCTACGAGCAGTACTTC. Translated, it gives CASGSQPGAYEQYF.

This clone has more than one count but fewer than ten. This chain uses TRBV9 with TRBJ2-2; a weak D match, TRBD1 (5 bases). The CDR3 is made up of 15 amino acids. Trimming shortened V by 0 bases and J by 6 bases, and 12 bases separated the two germline ends. Per the germline V gene, CDR1 is SGDLS and CDR2 is YYNGEE. DNA for the CDR3: TGTGCCAGCAGCGTAGGACAGATTAACTCCGGGGAGCTGTTTTTT. This translates into CASSVGQINSGELFF.

The chain employs TRBV9 and TRBJ2-3, with 11 bases lining up with TRBD2. Germline assignment: CDR1 SGDLS and CDR2 YYNGEE. This CDR3 has 16 amino acids. Trimming at V came to 3 bases and at J to 4 bases, leaving 7 bases not matched to a gene. CDR3 amino acids: CASSGYSGGAADTQYF. For the CDR3, the DNA is TGTGCCAGCAGCGGATATAGCGGGGGGGCCGCAGATACGCAGTATTTT.

The chain uses TRBV4-1 and TRBJ2-2; D may be TRBD1 (7 bases). The germline V gene has CDR1 MGHRA and CDR2 YSYEKL. There are 15 residues in the CDR3. Trimming left V 1 base short and J 6 bases short, with 12 bases between. DNA for the CDR3: TGCGCCAGCAGCCAAGCCCCCAGGGGGGCCGGGGAGCTGTTTTTT. Translated, it gives CASSQAPRGAGELFF.

The V call is TRBV7-2, the J call TRBJ2-5, with 9 bases aligning to TRBD1. The CDR3 is 15 residues long. J lost 5 bases, V lost 1 base, and 5 bases had no gene match. The V gene's germline CDR1 is SGHTA and CDR2 FQGNSA. The chain's CDR3 is CASSLEGQGFETQYF. In DNA, the CDR3 is TGTGCCAGCAGCTTAGAAGGACAGGGGTTTGAGACCCAGTACTTC.

J is TRBJ1-2 and V is TRBV30, with TRBD1 identical over 8 bases. The CDR3 has 12 residues. Germline CDR1 is GTSNPN and CDR2 is SVGIG (reference sequence). With 7 bases clipped from V and 3 bases from J, the junction kept 4 bases outside the gene matches. DNA of the CDR3: TGTGCCTCTTCGGACAGGGACTATGGCTACACCTTC. Translation gives CASSDRDYGYTF.

The chain couples TRBV12-3 or TRBV12-4 to TRBJ2-3; a possible D gene is TRBD2 (5 bases). There are 12 residues in the CDR3. The ends were cut back, 11 bases at V and 2 bases at J, with 11 bases in the middle. The CDR3 region has the DNA TGTGCCGTGAGAGGGCTCACAGATACGCAGTATTTT. Translating gives CAVRGLTDTQYF.